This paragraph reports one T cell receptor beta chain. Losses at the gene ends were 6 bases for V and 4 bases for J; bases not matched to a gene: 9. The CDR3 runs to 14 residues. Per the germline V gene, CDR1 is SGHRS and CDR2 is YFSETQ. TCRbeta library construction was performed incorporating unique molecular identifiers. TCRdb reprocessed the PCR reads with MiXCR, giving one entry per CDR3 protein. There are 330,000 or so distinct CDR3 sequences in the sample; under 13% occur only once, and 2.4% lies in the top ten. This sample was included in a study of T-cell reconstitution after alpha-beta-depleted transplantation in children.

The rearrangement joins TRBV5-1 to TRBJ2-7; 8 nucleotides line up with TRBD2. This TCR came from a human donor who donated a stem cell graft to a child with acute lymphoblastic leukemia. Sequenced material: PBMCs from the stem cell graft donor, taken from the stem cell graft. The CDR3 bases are TGCGCCAGCACGAGCGGGAGTCCGGGATACGAGCAGTACTTC. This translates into CASTSGSPGYEQYF. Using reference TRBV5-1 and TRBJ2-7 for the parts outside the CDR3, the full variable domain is KAGVTQTPRYLIKTRGQQVTLSCSPISGHRSVSWYQQTPGQGLQFLFEYFSETQRNKGNFPGRFSGRQFSNSRSEMNVSTLELGDSALYLCASTSGSPGYEQYFGPGTRLTVT.